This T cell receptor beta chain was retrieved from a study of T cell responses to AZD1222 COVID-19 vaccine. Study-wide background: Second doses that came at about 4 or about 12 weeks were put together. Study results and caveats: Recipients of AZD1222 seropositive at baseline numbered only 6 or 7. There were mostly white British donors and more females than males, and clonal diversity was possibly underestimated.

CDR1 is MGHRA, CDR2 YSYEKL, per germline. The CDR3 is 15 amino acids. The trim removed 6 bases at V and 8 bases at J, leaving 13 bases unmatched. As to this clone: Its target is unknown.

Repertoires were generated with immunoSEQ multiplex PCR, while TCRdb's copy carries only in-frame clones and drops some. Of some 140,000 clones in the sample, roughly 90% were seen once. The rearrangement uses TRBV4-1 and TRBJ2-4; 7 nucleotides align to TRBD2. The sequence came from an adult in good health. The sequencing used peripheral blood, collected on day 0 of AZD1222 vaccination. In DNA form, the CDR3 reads TGCGCCAGCAGTGCAGTCGGGACTACCGGGGACATTCAGTACTTC. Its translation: CASSAVGTTGDIQYF.